Sequencing of this T cell receptor beta chain was carried out in a study of tumor and adjacent non-tumor tissue in lung cancer. As for the study in general: Aged about 31 to 80 years, patients included roughly ten men and about 5 women with stage I to III disease.

Turning to this clonotype: Its target is unknown. The junction differs from germline at one of its ends, possibly a read error.

The germline gives CDR1 SGHNT, CDR2 YENEEA. CDR3 length equals 15 residues. A modified ARM-PCR protocol with three rounds of nested PCR amplified TCRbeta. TCRdb reanalysed the multiplex PCR reads using MiXCR and keeps one entry per CDR3 protein. Among 90,000 to 100,000 distinct CDR3 sequences listed, 80% were seen once. The study, taken as a whole, reports: Tumor tissue had significantly higher TCR diversity than normal lung. Patients with more diverse tumor TCRs had worse survival.

No cell sorting was done before RNA was extracted from the tissue. Distant lung tissue was collected more than 3 cm away from the tumor edge. The receptor's source is a man between 60 and 75 years old with small cell lung cancer. Sequenced sample: distant non-tumor lung tissue. The chain combines TRBV11-3 with TRBJ1-2; TRBD1 matches at 7 bases. CDR3 loop: CASYFSDRPNYDYTF. CDR3 nucleotides: TGTGCCAGCTACTTCTCGGACAGGCCTAACTATGACTACACCTTC.